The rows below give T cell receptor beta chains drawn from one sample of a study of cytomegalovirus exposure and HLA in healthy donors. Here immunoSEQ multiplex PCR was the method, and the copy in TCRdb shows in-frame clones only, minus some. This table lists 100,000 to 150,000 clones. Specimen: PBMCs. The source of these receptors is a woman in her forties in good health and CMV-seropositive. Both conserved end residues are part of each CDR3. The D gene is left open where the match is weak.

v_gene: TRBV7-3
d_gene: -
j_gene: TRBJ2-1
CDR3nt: TGTGCCAGCCGTCTCGCCAGGTCTGACAATGAGCAGTTCTTC
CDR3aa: CASRLARSDNEQFF

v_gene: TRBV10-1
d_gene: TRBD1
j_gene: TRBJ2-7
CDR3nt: TGCGCCAGCAGTGGGGACAGGGTCTACGAGCAGTACTTC
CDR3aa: CASSGDRVYEQYF

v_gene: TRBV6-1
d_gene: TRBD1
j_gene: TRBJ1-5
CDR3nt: TGTGCCAGCAGCGGACAGGGAGGCCAGCCCCAGCATTTT
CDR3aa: CASSGQGGQPQHF

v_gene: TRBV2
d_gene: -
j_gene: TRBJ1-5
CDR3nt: TGTGCCAGCAGGATGGAAAGGGGCCTTAGCAATCAGCCCCAGCATTTT
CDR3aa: CASRMERGLSNQPQHF

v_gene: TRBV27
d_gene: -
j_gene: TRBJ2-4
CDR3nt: TGTGCCAGCAGTTTAGCGAGCGGGCCAGCCAAAAACATTCAGTACTTC
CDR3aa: CASSLASGPAKNIQYF

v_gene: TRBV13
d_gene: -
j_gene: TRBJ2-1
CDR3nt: TGTGCCAGCAGTGGCGGATACAATGAGCAGTTCTTC
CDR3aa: CASSGGYNEQFF

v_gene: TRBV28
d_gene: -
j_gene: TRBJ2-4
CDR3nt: TGTGCCAGCAGTCCCGGGACTGAAGGAAACATTCAGTACTTC
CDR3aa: CASSPGTEGNIQYF

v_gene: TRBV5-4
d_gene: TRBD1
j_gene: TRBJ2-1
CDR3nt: TGTGCCAGCAGCTGGACAGGCCTTTACAATGAGCAGTTCTTC
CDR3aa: CASSWTGLYNEQFF

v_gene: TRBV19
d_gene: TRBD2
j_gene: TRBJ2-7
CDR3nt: TGTGCCAGTAGTCTCCGACTAGCGGGAGTAGGCGAGCAGTACTTC
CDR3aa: CASSLRLAGVGEQYF

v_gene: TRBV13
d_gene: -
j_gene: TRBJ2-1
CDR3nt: TGTGCCAGCAGCTACGTCAAACAGGGCCTAGCCTACAATGAGCAGTTCTTC
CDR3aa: CASSYVKQGLAYNEQFF

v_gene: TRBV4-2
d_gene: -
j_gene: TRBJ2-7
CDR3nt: TGTGCCAGCAGCCAAGATAGGTCCCAGGGAGAGCAGTACTTC
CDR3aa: CASSQDRSQGEQYF

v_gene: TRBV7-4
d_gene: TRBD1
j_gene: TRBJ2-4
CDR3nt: TGTGCCAGCAGCTTAGACCGGGACAGGGAATATATGGGCAAAAACATTCAGTACTTC
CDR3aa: CASSLDRDREYMGKNIQYF

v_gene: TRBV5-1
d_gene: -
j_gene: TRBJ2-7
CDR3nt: TGCGCCAGCTTCGACACTGCTGCCTCCTACGAGCAGTACTTC
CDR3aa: CASFDTAASYEQYF

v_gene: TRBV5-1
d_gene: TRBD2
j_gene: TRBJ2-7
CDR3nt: TGCGCCAGCAGCTTTCTAGCGGGGGAACCTAACGAGCAGTACTTC
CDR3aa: CASSFLAGEPNEQYF

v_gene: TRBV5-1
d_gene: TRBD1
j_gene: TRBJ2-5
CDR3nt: TGCGCCAGCAGCTTCGGGACAGAAGAGACCCAGTACTTC
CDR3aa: CASSFGTEETQYF

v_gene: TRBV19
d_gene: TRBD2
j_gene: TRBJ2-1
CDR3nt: TGTGCCAGTAGTAGGACTAGCGGCTACAATGAGCAGTTCTTC
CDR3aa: CASSRTSGYNEQFF

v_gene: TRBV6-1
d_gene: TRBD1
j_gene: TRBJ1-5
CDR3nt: TGTGCCGGGAAAGGGACAGGGGGCGATCAGCCCCAGCATTTT
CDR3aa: CAGKGTGGDQPQHF

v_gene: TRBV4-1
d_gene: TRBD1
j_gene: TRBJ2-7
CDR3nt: TGCGCCAGCAGGGCTACAGGGGGCAACGAGCAGTACTTC
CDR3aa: CASRATGGNEQYF

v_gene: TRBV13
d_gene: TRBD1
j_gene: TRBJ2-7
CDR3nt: TGTGCCAGCAGCTTATCGGGACAGGGACCCTACGAGCAGTACTTC
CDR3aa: CASSLSGQGPYEQYF

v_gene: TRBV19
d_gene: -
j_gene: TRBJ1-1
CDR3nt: TGTGCCAGTACATTAGCGGGGGGGACTGAAGCTTTCTTT
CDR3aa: CASTLAGGTEAFF

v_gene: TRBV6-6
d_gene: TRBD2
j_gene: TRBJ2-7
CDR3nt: TGTGCCAGCAGTTACTTGCTCGGACGGGGGGGCAACGAGCAGTACTTC
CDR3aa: CASSYLLGRGGNEQYF

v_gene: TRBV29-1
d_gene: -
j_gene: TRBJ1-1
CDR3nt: TGCAGCGTTGCTTCAGCGCGCGACACTGAAGCTTTCTTT
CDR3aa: CSVASARDTEAFF

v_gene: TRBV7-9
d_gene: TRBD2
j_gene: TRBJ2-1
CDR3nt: TGTGCCAGCAGCCGCGGGACTATGGGTGAGCAGTTCTTC
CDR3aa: CASSRGTMGEQFF

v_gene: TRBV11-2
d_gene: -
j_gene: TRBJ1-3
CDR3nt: TGTGCCAGCAGCTTAACCGGGACTGGGTACACCATATATTTT
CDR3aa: CASSLTGTGYTIYF

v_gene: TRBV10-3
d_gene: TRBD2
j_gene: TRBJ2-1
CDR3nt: TGTGCCATCAGATATAGCGGGACCTACAATGAGCAGTTCTTC
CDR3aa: CAIRYSGTYNEQFF

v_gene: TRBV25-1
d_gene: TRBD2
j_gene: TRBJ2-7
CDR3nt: TGTGCCAGCAGTGAAGAGGTCTCGGGACTAGCGGGAGGCGAGCAGTACTTC
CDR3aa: CASSEEVSGLAGGEQYF